This T cell receptor beta chain appears in the sequencing data of a study of blood T cells in healthy people across ages. Study conclusions and caveats: TCR beta diversity, measured per million T cells, fell in a roughly linear way with age.

The sample holds many counts of this clonotype. The antigen remains undetermined. Germline values: CDR1 DFQATT, CDR2 SNEGSKA (reference sequence). V dropped 0 bases and J dropped 3 bases, with 9 bases sitting between them. This CDR3 is 13 amino acids long. Together with a sample-barcoded 5' primer, a J-beta primer mix was included in a second PCR lasting roughly 6 to 12 cycles. A template-switch adaptor that had 12 random nucleotides put a tag on each cDNA molecule. TCRdb redid the calling of the 5' RACE reads with MiXCR, one entry per CDR3 protein. The profile shows around 1,700,000 distinct CDR3 sequences, over 25% of them singletons.

This receptor was identified in a woman between 25 and 40 years old in good health. The chain joins TRBV20-1 to TRBJ2-7, with D possibly TRBD1 on 5 matching bases. The sequenced sample was blood. This CDR3 reads CSARDRDGYEQYF. In nucleotides, the CDR3 is TGCAGTGCTAGAGACAGGGATGGCTACGAGCAGTACTTC.